This TCR beta chain was identified in a study of shared clonotypes between healthy human individuals. As for the study in general: Every donor yielded three CD4 naive, three CD4 memory, two CD8 naive and one CD8 memory plate.

At the deep level, the assay was run. Repertoires were generated with immunoSEQ multiplex PCR, while TCRdb's copy carries only in-frame clones and drops some. The data contain a few million clones, approximately 95% of them singletons. Division of CD4+ cells produced a CD45RA+ naive subset and a CD45RA-negative memory subset. Study conclusions and caveats: Sequencing depth was expected to affect clonotype sharing among donors.

With respect to this clone: Its cognate antigen is unknown.

Sequenced material: naive CD4+ T cells sorted from blood. Subset described: CD45RA+ positively selected. This sequence was found in a man between 18 and 29 years old in good health.

The CDR3 DNA reads as TGTGCCAGCAGCCAAGATGTCCCAGGGAGAGACATTCAGTACTTC. Its protein product is CASSQDVPGRDIQYF. The rearrangement links TRBV14 to TRBJ2-4; D possibly matches TRBD1 or TRBD2 (5 bases each). The CDR3 sequence is 15 residues long. Deletions cut 0 bases from V and 8 bases from J, with 14 bases between. Germline CDR1 and CDR2: SGHDN and FVKESK. Filled out from reference TRBV14 and TRBJ2-4, the complete variable domain reads EAGVTQFPSHSVIEKGQTVTLRCDPISGHDNLYWYRRVMGKEIKFLLHFVKESKQDESGMPNNRFLAERTGGTYSTLKVQPAELEDSGVYFCASSQDVPGRDIQYFGAGTRLSVL.